The next 17 T cell receptor beta chains were all read from a single sample in a study of cytomegalovirus exposure and HLA in healthy donors (dated by TCRdb to about 2017). Libraries came from the immunoSEQ multiplex PCR assay. For the multiplex PCR, a mixture combining 60 forward primers for TCR Vbeta segments and 13 reverse primers for TCR Jbeta segments was used. Imported from immuneACCESS, the table was reduced by TCRdb to in-frame sequences with V and J called. These copies leave out some clones; in studies compared against another copy, an unresolved V gene accounts for under half, and the cause of the remainder is not known. The sample table lists around 200,000 clones, 70% of them with a count of one. The ten most abundant clones make up 2% to 3% of the sample. The sample consisted of PBMCs. These receptors originate from a man aged 40-55 years in good health and CMV-seropositive.

Note on this clone: This same CDR3 is encoded by further DNA sequences in the sample. The chain uses TRBV18 and TRBJ1-2; D might be TRBD1 (6 bases). The V end was cut by 6 bases, the J end by 6 bases, with 14 bases between. The CDR3 is 13 amino acids. Looked up from germline, CDR1 is KGHSH and CDR2 is LQKENI. The CDR3 coding sequence is TGTGCCAGCTCGCCAGGACAGCCAAATGGCTACACCTTC. It is translated as CASSPGQPNGYTF. The variable domain in full, with the rest retrieved from reference TRBV18 and TRBJ1-2, is NAGVMQNPRHLVRRRGQEARLRCSPMKGHSHVYWYRQLPEEGLKFMVYLQKENIIDESGMPKERFSAEFPKEGPSILRIQQVVRGDSAAYFCASSPGQPNGYTFGSGTRLTVV.

J is TRBJ1-5 and V is TRBV19; D is uncertain. The germline V gene encodes CDR1 LNHDA and CDR2 SQIVND (reference sequence). The V and J ends lost 5 bases and 6 bases respectively, with 11 bases between them. The CDR3 extends over 13 amino acids. The CDR3 protein is CASSGTEGQPQHF. DNA of the CDR3: TGTGCCAGTAGTGGAACAGAGGGTCAGCCCCAGCATTTT.

V gene TRBV5-1 combines with J gene TRBJ2-5; 9 nucleotides line up with TRBD1. The J call may be wrong; the DNA end is better matched by TRBJ2-7. Germline loops: CDR1 SGHRS, CDR2 YFSETQ. This CDR3 spans 14 amino acids. The CDR3 sequence is CASSLGTGTYEQYF. CDR3 nucleotide sequence: TGCGCCAGCAGCCTCGGGACAGGGACCTACGAGCAGTACTTC.

This clone appeared a few times. This chain joins TRBV4-3 and TRBJ2-3, with D possibly TRBD1 on 5 matching bases. V was clipped by 2 bases and J by 1 base, with 16 bases between them. Per the germline V gene, CDR1 is LGHNA and CDR2 is YSLEER. CDR3 length: 17 amino acids. The CDR3 is CASSQNLQGAGTDTQYF. The CDR3 nucleotides read TGCGCCAGCAGCCAAAATCTCCAGGGCGCGGGCACAGATACGCAGTATTTT.

The chain uses TRBV7-9 and TRBJ1-2; 10 bases are a match to TRBD1. V lost 1 base and J lost 1; bases outside the gene matches: 3. Germline CDR1 is SEHNR and CDR2 is FQNEAQ (reference sequence). The CDR3 extends over 16 amino acids. The chain's CDR3 is CASSLVGTGVNYGYTF. The CDR3 region has the DNA TGTGCCAGCAGCTTAGTAGGGACAGGGGTTAACTATGGCTACACCTTC.

The rearrangement links TRBV11-2 to TRBJ2-2, with 8 bases identical to TRBD2. After removal of 3 bases from V and 7 bases from J, the junction contained 7 bases not matched to a gene. This CDR3 contains 15 residues. From germline, CDR1 is SGHAT and CDR2 FQNNGV. CDR3 in amino acids: CASSFTGGAVGELFF. In nucleotides, the CDR3 is TGTGCCAGCAGCTTTACGGGGGGGGCCGTCGGGGAGCTGTTTTTT.

There are a few counts of this clone. The chain uses TRBV5-1 and TRBJ2-3; possible D gene TRBD1, 6 bases. The length of the CDR3 is 15 residues. Per the germline V gene, CDR1 is SGHRS and CDR2 is YFSETQ. The V and J ends lost 4 bases and 1 base respectively, with 13 bases between them. The CDR3 is CASSPQGGGTDTQYF. For the CDR3, the DNA is TGCGCCAGCAGCCCACAGGGTGGAGGCACAGATACGCAGTATTTT.

The CDR3 spells CASSLQGHSNQPQHF. The CDR3 DNA follows: TGTGCCAGCAGCTTACAGGGACATAGCAATCAGCCCCAGCATTTT. This chain links TRBV5-6 with TRBJ1-5, with a tentative D call TRBD1 (6 bases). V dropped 2 bases and J dropped 0 bases, with 9 bases sitting between them. The V gene's germline CDR1 is SGHDT and CDR2 YYEEEE. The CDR3 consists of 15 residues.

The chain employs TRBV6-1 and TRBJ2-5, with 9 bases matching TRBD2. The ends lost 7 bases at V and 2 bases at J; junction bases unmatched: 8. The CDR3 is 15 residues long. Germline-derived CDR1 and CDR2 are MNHNS and SASEGT. The CDR3 DNA follows: TGTGCCAGCACCCTTAGCGGGGGAGAACAAGAGACCCAGTACTTC. It encodes CASTLSGGEQETQYF.

The CDR3 DNA follows: TGTGCCAGCAGTTCAACAGGGGCGAACACTGAAGCTTTCTTT. As protein: CASSSTGANTEAFF. The genes are TRBV27 and TRBJ1-1; 7 nucleotides agree with TRBD1. The CDR3 is made up of 14 amino acids. Unmatched junction bases numbered 3, after V lost 4 bases and J lost 1 base. Germline values: CDR1 MNHEY, CDR2 SMNVEV (reference sequence).

This chain joins TRBV6-5 and TRBJ2-2; D is possibly TRBD1 (6 bases). The CDR3 has 15 amino acids. From germline, CDR1 is MNHEY and CDR2 SVGAGI. V gave up 10 bases and J gave up 4 bases, with 19 bases separating them. The CDR3 DNA follows: TGTGCCACCGGTGGACAGCACGCTTCCACCGGGGAGCTGTTTTTT. Translated: CATGGQHASTGELFF.

V gene TRBV7-2 combines with J gene TRBJ1-2; unclear D gene. The ends were cut back, 2 bases at V and 4 bases at J, with 11 bases in the middle. The CDR3 totals 14 residues. CDR1 and CDR2 from the germline V gene are SGHTA and FQGNSA. The CDR3 nucleotides are TGTGCCAGCAGCTTAAACCTGGGCACCTATGGCTACACCTTC. Protein product: CASSLNLGTYGYTF.

The chain couples TRBV5-1 to TRBJ1-1, with 8 bases identical to TRBD1. The J segment lost 0 bases and the V segment lost 3 bases, leaving 7 bases of the junction unmatched. The CDR3 covers 16 residues. Germline V gene lookup returns CDR1 SGHRS and CDR2 YFSETQ. The CDR3 sequence: CASSSGQGNMNTEAFF. The CDR3 nucleotides are TGCGCCAGCAGCTCCGGACAGGGTAACATGAACACTGAAGCTTTCTTT.

The DNA for the CDR3 is TGTGCCAGCAGCTTGACAGGGGTTGGTTCAGATACGCAGTATTTT. It is translated as CASSLTGVGSDTQYF. This chain links TRBV11-2 with TRBJ2-3; 8 bases match TRBD1. Germline V lookup: CDR1 SGHAT, CDR2 FQNNGV. J gave up 4 bases and V 3 bases, and 6 bases lay outside the gene matches. The CDR3 sequence is 15 residues long. Using reference TRBV11-2 and TRBJ2-3 for the parts outside the CDR3, the full variable domain is EAGVAQSPRYKIIEKRQSVAFWCNPISGHATLYWYQQILGQGPKLLIQFQNNGVVDDSQLPKDRFSAERLKGVDSTLKIQPAKLEDSAVYLCASSLTGVGSDTQYFGPGTRLTVL.

This rearrangement joins TRBV5-1 to TRBJ1-1, with D perhaps TRBD1 (5 bases). Trimming took 0 bases from V and 6 from J, leaving 12 bases between them. This CDR3 is 14 amino acids long. In germline, CDR1 is SGHRS, CDR2 YFSETQ. The CDR3 region has the DNA TGCGCCAGCAGCTTGGTAGGGGATGCATCTGAAGCTTTCTTT. Residues: CASSLVGDASEAFF.

The rearrangement joins TRBV6-5 to TRBJ1-6; 9 nucleotides match TRBD1. Trimming at V came to 11 bases and at J to 5 bases, leaving 4 bases not matched to a gene. Germline V gene data show CDR1 as MNHEY and CDR2 as SVGAGI. The CDR3 is 13 residues long. CDR3 nucleotide sequence: TGTGCCGTCCGGGACAGGGATAATTCACCCCTCCACTTT. This sequence encodes CAVRDRDNSPLHF.

The CDR3 region has the DNA TGCGCCAGCAGCCAAGATCAGTCTACGGGGTTTGGGGAGCAGTACTTC. Translated: CASSQDQSTGFGEQYF. The chain joins TRBV4-1 to TRBJ2-7, with D possibly matching TRBD2 (5 bases). Germline V lookup: CDR1 MGHRA, CDR2 YSYEKL. This CDR3 has 16 amino acids. The ends were cut back, 0 bases at V and 7 bases at J, with 19 bases in the middle.